The 18 T cell receptor beta chains given below trace back to one sample, sequenced in a study of blood T cell repertoires in COVID-19. Sequencing used immunoSEQ multiplex PCR; TCRdb keeps in-frame clones, though not all of them. The table shows 200,000 to 250,000 clones, with approximately 80% occurring only once. Sequencing was carried out using peripheral blood. The receptor set was obtained from a man aged 50 to 59 with active or convalescent COVID-19.

The chain couples TRBV19 to TRBJ1-2; 7 bases line up with TRBD1. Germline CDR1 and CDR2: LNHDA and SQIVND (reference sequence). This CDR3 has 14 residues. V was clipped by 5 bases and J by 5 bases; unmatched bases: 8. CDR3 sequence: CASSQAGTVYGYTF. DNA of the CDR3: TGTGCCAGTAGTCAAGCCGGGACAGTTTATGGCTACACCTTC. The variable domain in full, completed from reference TRBV19 and TRBJ1-2, reads DGGITQSPKYLFRKEGQNVTLSCEQNLNHDAMYWYRQDPGQGLRLIYYSQIVNDFQKGDIAEGYSVSREKKESFPLTVTSAQKNPTAFYLCASSQAGTVYGYTFGSGTRLTVV.

This chain uses TRBV9 with TRBJ2-1; TRBD2 agrees at 10 bases. Germline trimming cut 4 bases from V and 7 bases from J; bases unmatched to any gene: 14. This CDR3 contains 17 residues. Germline V gene data show CDR1 as SGDLS and CDR2 as YYNGEE. Here the CDR3 reads CASSPFSSGGPRNEQFF. Here the CDR3 DNA reads TGTGCCAGCAGCCCCTTTTCTAGCGGGGGTCCTAGAAATGAGCAGTTCTTC.

This chain uses TRBV2 with TRBJ2-3, with 10 bases aligning to TRBD2. The V segment lost 2 bases and the J segment 5 bases; nucleotides outside the gene matches: 7. This CDR3 contains 16 residues. Germline-derived CDR1 and CDR2 are SNHLY and FYNNEI. As DNA, the CDR3 is TGTGCCAGCAGTGAATGGCTAGCGGGGGACCAAGATACGCAGTATTTT. Protein sequence: CASSEWLAGDQDTQYF.

This rearrangement joins TRBV7-9 to TRBJ2-5; 9 bases fit TRBD1. CDR1 SEHNR and CDR2 FQNEAQ come from the germline V gene (reference sequence). V shed 1 base and J 6 bases; nucleotides not matched to a gene: 3. The CDR3 length is 14 residues. DNA of the CDR3: TGTGCCAGCAGCTTAGGGGGACAGGGTCAGACCCAGTACTTC. Protein sequence: CASSLGGQGQTQYF.

The chain joins TRBV7-3 to TRBJ2-3; TRBD2 matches 7 bases. V lost 5 bases, J lost 4 bases, and 9 bases stayed unmatched. The CDR3 has 15 residues. The germline gives CDR1 SGHTA, CDR2 FQGTGA. CDR3 coding DNA: TGTGCCAGCAGCCCCGGGACTACCCTCGCAGATACGCAGTATTTT. Translated, it gives CASSPGTTLADTQYF.

The chain is built from TRBV5-1 and TRBJ2-5, with 7 bases aligning to TRBD1. The V and J ends lost 0 bases and 2 bases, in that order; junction bases with no gene match: 4. Germline V gives CDR1 SGHRS, CDR2 YFSETQ. The length of the CDR3 is 15 residues. The CDR3, as DNA: TGCGCCAGCAGCTTGGGAGGGACAGCTCAAGAGACCCAGTACTTC. It encodes CASSLGGTAQETQYF.

The V call is TRBV30, the J call TRBJ2-5; D gene uncertain. Germline CDR1 GTSNPN, CDR2 SVGIG (reference sequence). Trimming removed 2 bases from V and 3 bases from J, with 22 bases in between. The CDR3 is 17 amino acids. CDR3 nucleotides: TGTGCCTGGAGTTCCTCCCCTTGGTCGGTCGTTAAAGAGACCCAGTACTTC. Encoded protein: CAWSSSPWSVVKETQYF.

The genes are TRBV6-5 and TRBJ1-5; D not certain. The germline V gene encodes CDR1 MNHEY and CDR2 SVGAGI. Deletions cut 10 bases from V and 6 bases from J, with 13 bases between. There are 12 residues in the CDR3. This chain's CDR3 is CATSDPGQPQHF. Written as DNA, the CDR3 is TGTGCCACCTCAGACCCGGGTCAGCCCCAGCATTTT.

The chain carries TRBV10-3 and TRBJ1-1, with a weak D call TRBD1 (5 bases). The V gene lost 3 bases and the J gene lost 2 bases, with 10 bases spanning the gap. This CDR3 region has 14 residues. Germline V lookup: CDR1 ENHRY, CDR2 SYGVKD. The CDR3 protein is CAISEGGVNTEAFF. The CDR3 bases are TGTGCCATCAGTGAAGGAGGGGTAAACACTGAAGCTTTCTTT.

This clone has a handful of counts. V and J are TRBV12-5 and TRBJ1-4, with TRBD1 matching over 7 bases. This CDR3 is built from 16 residues. With V trimmed by 4 bases and J by 5 bases, 10 bases remained unmatched. Germline assignment: CDR1 LGHNT and CDR2 FRNRAP. The CDR3 protein is CASGSPSDRVNEKLFF. Here the CDR3 DNA reads TGTGCTAGTGGTTCCCCGTCTGACAGGGTGAATGAAAAACTGTTTTTT.

This clone came up a few times. The J gene is TRBJ1-2, the V gene TRBV20-1; D unclear. This CDR3 contains 16 residues. V was shortened by 3 bases and J by 2 bases, with 19 bases between the two germline ends. CDR1 is DFQATT and CDR2 is SNEGSKA in the germline V gene (reference sequence). The CDR3 is CSASRGGGTGNYGYTF. CDR3 bases: TGCAGTGCTAGTCGGGGTGGTGGAACGGGGAACTATGGCTACACCTTC.

The chain has TRBV6-2 or TRBV6-3 and TRBJ2-3, with 7 bases aligning to TRBD2. The CDR3 spans 14 residues. The ends lost 1 base at V and 6 bases at J; junction bases unmatched: 4. From germline, CDR1 is MNHEY and CDR2 SVGEGT. The CDR3 sequence: CASSYLAGVDTQYF. As DNA, the CDR3 is TGTGCCAGCAGTTACTTGGCGGGAGTCGATACGCAGTATTTT.

This chain joins TRBV10-3 and TRBJ2-2; tentatively, D is TRBD1 (5 bases). The germline V gene has CDR1 ENHRY and CDR2 SYGVKD. This CDR3 spans 16 amino acids. Deletions cut 6 bases from V and 5 bases from J, with 19 bases between. DNA for the CDR3: TGTGCCATCAGACGAACAGGAACCAGACATACCGGGGAGCTGTTTTTT. Protein product: CAIRRTGTRHTGELFF.

This clone was seen a handful of times. CDR3 loop: CASSLGQGTGELFF. In DNA, the CDR3 is TGTGCCAGCAGCTTGGGACAGGGCACCGGGGAGCTGTTTTTT. The rearrangement links TRBV7-9 to TRBJ2-2; TRBD1 matches 9 bases. The CDR3 covers 14 residues. Per germline, CDR1 SEHNR and CDR2 FQNEAQ (reference sequence). Trimming took 3 bases from V and 4 from J; bases not matched to a gene: 0.

The chain links TRBV5-1 to TRBJ1-6, with 9 bases fitting TRBD1. CDR1 SGHRS and CDR2 YFSETQ come from the germline V gene. Trimming at V came to 6 bases and at J to 5 bases, leaving 9 bases not matched to a gene. The CDR3 runs 16 residues. DNA of the CDR3: TGCGCCAGCAACTACGGGACAGGGTTGAATAATTCACCCCTCCACTTT. Its translation is CASNYGTGLNNSPLHF.

This chain connects TRBV5-1 to TRBJ2-2; possibly TRBD2 for D (5 bases). V gave up 2 bases and J gave up 4 bases, with 12 bases separating them. Germline V gene data show CDR1 as SGHRS and CDR2 as YFSETQ. The CDR3 sequence is 15 residues long. CDR3 sequence (DNA): TGCGCCAGCAGCTTAACGGGGATGAGCACCGGGGAGCTGTTTTTT. This gives the protein CASSLTGMSTGELFF.

J is TRBJ1-6 and V is TRBV7-2; D remains ambiguous. Looked up from germline, CDR1 is SGHTA and CDR2 is FQGNSA. With 3 bases removed from V and 1 base from J, the gap between germline ends came to 7 bases. The CDR3 contains 15 residues. The CDR3 here is CASSFGSSYNSPLHF. In nucleotides, the CDR3 is TGTGCCAGCAGCTTCGGGAGTTCCTATAATTCACCCCTCCACTTT.

DNA for the CDR3: TGTGCCAGCAGGGAGGGCGTAGGCTATGGCTACACCTTC. Translation: CASREGVGYGYTF. The chain recombines TRBV11-2 with TRBJ1-2; D not resolved. V lost 6 bases to trimming and J lost 4 bases, with 12 bases between them. Germline V gives CDR1 SGHAT, CDR2 FQNNGV. This CDR3 comprises 13 residues.